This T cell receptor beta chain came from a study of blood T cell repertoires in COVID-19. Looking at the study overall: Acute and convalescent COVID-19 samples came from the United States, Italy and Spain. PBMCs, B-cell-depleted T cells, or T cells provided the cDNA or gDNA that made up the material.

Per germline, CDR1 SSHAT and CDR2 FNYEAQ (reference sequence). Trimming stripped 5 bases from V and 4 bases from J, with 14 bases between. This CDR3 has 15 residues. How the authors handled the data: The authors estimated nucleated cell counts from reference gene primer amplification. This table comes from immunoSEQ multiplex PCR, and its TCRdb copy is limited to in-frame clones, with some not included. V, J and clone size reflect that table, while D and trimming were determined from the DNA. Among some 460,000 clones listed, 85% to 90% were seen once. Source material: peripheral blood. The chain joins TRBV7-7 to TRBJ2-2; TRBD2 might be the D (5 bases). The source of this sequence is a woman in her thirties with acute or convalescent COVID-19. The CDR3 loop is CASSRERIGTGELFF. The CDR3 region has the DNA TGTGCCAGCAGCCGCGAGCGGATTGGCACCGGGGAGCTGTTTTTT.